The text below deals with one TCR beta chain. This sample is drawn from a study of blood T cell repertoires in COVID-19. Assignment of participants to cohorts was predicated upon participant-reported clinical history. Libraries were prepared by immunoSEQ multiplex PCR; TCRdb keeps only in-frame clonotypes and omits some of them. This repertoire shows approximately 310,000 clones, around 85% found once; its top ten account for around 2%. Deletions cut 2 bases from V and 4 bases from J, with 14 bases between. From germline, CDR1 is LGHDT and CDR2 YNNKEL (reference sequence). The CDR3 is 15 residues long.

The rearrangement uses TRBV3-1 (or the pseudogene TRBV3-2) and TRBJ1-2; maybe TRBD1 (6 bases). Sequencing used PBMCs or T cells enriched from blood (not recorded which). The sequence was obtained from a woman under 40 who had been exposed to COVID-19. The CDR3 nucleotides are TGTGCCAGCAGCCAATACGGGGGGGGCTTCTATGGCTACACCTTC. It is translated as CASSQYGGGFYGYTF.